The clone carrying this T cell receptor beta chain has a count of ten or more. Antigen: not known. These data are taken from a study of identical twins. Template switching added a universal primer binding site, and final cDNA carried unique molecular identifiers. From the 5' RACE reads, TCRdb called clonotypes with MiXCR, one entry per CDR3 protein. This sample has around 280,000 distinct CDR3 sequences, with around 8.8% found just once. Points from the study as a whole: Twins shared beta out-of-frame sequences in excess, but this excess was weaker. Reduced insertions were recorded for abundant cord blood beta clonotypes, with no such pattern in memory repertoires.

Trimming left V 7 bases short and J 5 bases short, with 12 bases between. There are 13 residues in the CDR3. Germline values: CDR1 SNHLY, CDR2 FYNNEI. This sample was shared with a second study, whose subject was yellow fever vaccine responses in identical twins.

This TCR was recovered from a woman aged 18-29 years in good health. Sequencing used memory (CD45RO+) T cells sorted from blood. The genes are TRBV2 and TRBJ2-1; D is uncertain. The CDR3 nucleotides are TGTGCCAGCAACCGACTGAAGGACAATGAGCAGTTCTTC. It yields the protein CASNRLKDNEQFF.